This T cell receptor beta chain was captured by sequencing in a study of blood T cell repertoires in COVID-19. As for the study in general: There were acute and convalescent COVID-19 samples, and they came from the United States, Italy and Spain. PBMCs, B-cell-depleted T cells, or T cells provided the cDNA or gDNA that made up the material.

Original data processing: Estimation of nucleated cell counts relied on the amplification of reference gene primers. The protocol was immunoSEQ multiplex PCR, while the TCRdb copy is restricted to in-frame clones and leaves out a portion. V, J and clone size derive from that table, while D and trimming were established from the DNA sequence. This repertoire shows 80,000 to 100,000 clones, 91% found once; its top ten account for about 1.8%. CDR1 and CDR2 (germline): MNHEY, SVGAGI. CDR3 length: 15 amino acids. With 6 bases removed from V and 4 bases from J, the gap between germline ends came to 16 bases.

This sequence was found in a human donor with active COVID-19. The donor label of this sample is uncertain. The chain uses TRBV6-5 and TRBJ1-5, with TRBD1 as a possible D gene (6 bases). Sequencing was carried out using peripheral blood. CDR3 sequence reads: CASSVDRTLNQPQHF. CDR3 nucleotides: TGTGCCAGCAGCGTGGACAGAACCCTTAATCAGCCCCAGCATTTT.